The 29 T cell receptor beta chains below come from one sample, sequenced in a study of neoadjuvant anti-PD-1 for oral cavity cancer. Measured with immunoSEQ multiplex PCR; TCRdb has only the in-frame clones, and not every one. The table shows approximately 15,000 clones, with about two thirds occurring only once. Time point meaning: after neoadjuvant nivolumab, at surgical resection. The specimen was PBMCs, collected after nivolumab (anti-PD-1) treatment. These receptors originate from a person between 35 and 79 years old with oral cavity squamous cell carcinoma.

This sequence joins TRBV5-1 and TRBJ2-7, with D unclear. V shed 3 bases and J shed 2 bases, with 3 bases lying between them. The CDR3 has 11 residues. Looked up from germline, CDR1 is SGHRS and CDR2 is YFSETQ. The CDR3 nucleotides are TGCGCCAGCAGCTCCGCCTACGAGCAGTACTTC. As protein: CASSSAYEQYF.

CDR3 in DNA: TGTGCCAGCAGCACACCGGGACGCCGGGACCGGGAGCTGTTTTTT. This translates into CASSTPGRRDRELFF. The rearrangement uses TRBV9 and TRBJ2-2; either TRBD1 or TRBD2 may fit D (5 bases each). The CDR3 loop spans 15 amino acids. Germline V gene lookup returns CDR1 SGDLS and CDR2 YYNGEE. V dropped 4 bases and J dropped 9 bases, with 19 bases sitting between them.

CDR3 sequence reads: CAMGKYNEQFF. The CDR3 region has the DNA TGTGCCATGGGGAAGTACAATGAGCAGTTCTTC. The V and J genes are TRBV10-3 and TRBJ2-1, with no clear D. The CDR3 covers 11 residues. V was trimmed by 9 bases and J by 4 bases, leaving 7 bases between them. CDR1 and CDR2 (germline): ENHRY, SYGVKD.

This clone was observed a handful of times. J is TRBJ2-2 and V is TRBV5-1; D may be TRBD1 (6 bases). V lost 0 bases and J 3 bases, leaving 15 bases between the germline ends. CDR1 and CDR2 from the germline V gene are SGHRS and YFSETQ. CDR3 length equals 17 residues. As DNA, the CDR3 is TGCGCCAGCAGCTTGGAACCAGGGGCGCCCTACACCGGGGAGCTGTTTTTT. It encodes CASSLEPGAPYTGELFF. Combining the CDR3 with reference TRBV5-1 and TRBJ2-2 gives the whole variable domain KAGVTQTPRYLIKTRGQQVTLSCSPISGHRSVSWYQQTPGQGLQFLFEYFSETQRNKGNFPGRFSGRQFSNSRSEMNVSTLELGDSALYLCASSLEPGAPYTGELFFGEGSRLTVL.

The V and J genes are TRBV6-5 and TRBJ2-7; 15 bases map to TRBD2. The CDR3 loop spans 15 amino acids. Germline V gene data show CDR1 as MNHEY and CDR2 as SVGAGI. V trimming: 5 bases; J trimming: 4 bases; junction bases outside the gene matches: 3. CDR3 sequence reads: CASSGTSGRRYEQYF. The CDR3 DNA reads as TGTGCCAGCAGTGGGACTAGCGGGAGGAGGTACGAGCAGTACTTC.

The gene calls are TRBV30 and TRBJ1-2; D is unclear. V shed 0 bases and J shed 7 bases, with 15 bases lying between them. The CDR3 loop spans 14 amino acids. Germline CDR1 is GTSNPN and CDR2 is SVGIG (reference sequence). For the CDR3, the DNA is TGTGCCTGGAGTGTACTAGGCAGATCTCTTGGCTACACCTTC. This translates into CAWSVLGRSLGYTF.

This clone was observed a handful of times. The genes are TRBV4-1 and TRBJ1-5; perhaps TRBD1 as D (6 bases). V was shortened by 1 base and J by 4 bases, with 11 bases between the two germline ends. Looked up from germline, CDR1 is MGHRA and CDR2 is YSYEKL. The CDR3 length is 15 residues. CDR3 coding DNA: TGCGCCAGCAGCCAAGTCCGGGACACAAATCAGCCCCAGCATTTT. The encoded protein is CASSQVRDTNQPQHF.

The genes are TRBV6-5 and TRBJ1-2; D is perhaps TRBD1 (6 bases). Germline CDR1 and CDR2: MNHEY and SVGAGI. Trimming took off 11 bases at V and 2 bases at J, with 15 bases between the two ends. The CDR3 spans 13 residues. In nucleotides, the CDR3 is TGTGCCGGATTGGACAGTCTCAACTATGGCTACACCTTC. As protein: CAGLDSLNYGYTF.

J is TRBJ2-3 and V is TRBV2; 9 bases map to TRBD1. The junction had 6 bases not matched to a gene; V was cut back by 5 bases and J by 3 bases. Per the germline V gene, CDR1 is SNHLY and CDR2 is FYNNEI. CDR3 length: 15 residues. The CDR3 nucleotides are TGTGCCAGCAGTACGGAGGGACAGGGTACAGATACGCAGTATTTT. Translation gives CASSTEGQGTDTQYF.

This clone was detected only once. J is TRBJ2-2 and V is TRBV9, with 8 bases fitting TRBD2. The CDR3 extends over 15 amino acids. Germline V gene sequence: CDR1 SGDLS, CDR2 YYNGEE. With V trimmed by 8 bases and J by 3 bases, 9 bases remained unmatched. CDR3 nucleotides: TGTGCCAGTCACAGATCTAGCGGGTACACCGGGGAGCTGTTTTTT. Amino acid sequence: CASHRSSGYTGELFF. The whole variable domain, filled in from reference TRBV9 and TRBJ2-2, reads DSGVTQTPKHLITATGQRVTLRCSPRSGDLSVYWYQQSLDQGLQFLIQYYNGEERAKGNILERFSAQQFPDLHSELNLSSLELGDSALYFCASHRSSGYTGELFFGEGSRLTVL.

The V gene is TRBV5-1, the J gene TRBJ2-5; TRBD1 matches at 8 bases. Trimming took 4 bases from V and 1 from J; bases not matched to a gene: 3. The CDR3 is 14 residues long. Germline lookup yields CDR1 SGHRS and CDR2 YFSETQ. The CDR3 bases are TGCGCCAGCAGCCCGGGACAGGCCCAAGAGACCCAGTACTTC. Translating gives CASSPGQAQETQYF.

The chain carries TRBV6-5 and TRBJ1-1, with 9 bases fitting TRBD1. J was trimmed by 11 bases and V by 6 bases; bases with no gene match: 7. CDR3 length: 12 amino acids. The germline CDR1 and CDR2 sequences are MNHEY and SVGAGI. The CDR3 protein is CASSNRGPEAFF. CDR3 bases: TGTGCCAGCAGCAACAGGGGGCCCGAGGCTTTCTTT.

V is TRBV29-1 and J is TRBJ1-2, with D hard to call. This CDR3 has 13 amino acids. Germline lookup yields CDR1 SQVTM and CDR2 ANQGSEA. Trimming shortened V by 4 bases and J by 2 bases, and 11 bases separated the two germline ends. CDR3 in DNA: TGCAGCGTTGGTTCGGCACCCAACTATGGCTACACCTTC. It yields the protein CSVGSAPNYGYTF.

This clone was seen just once. J is TRBJ2-5 and V is TRBV5-1; the D is unclear. There are 12 residues in the CDR3. The germline gives CDR1 SGHRS, CDR2 YFSETQ. The ends were cut back, 6 bases at V and 6 bases at J, with 12 bases in the middle. CDR3 bases: TGCGCCAGCATCGACCACCTCCAGACCCAGTACTTC. Its protein is CASIDHLQTQYF.

This clone has more than one count but fewer than ten. CDR3 DNA: TGTGCCAGCAGTGACTCAATCAAGGGCGGGGAGCTGTTTTTT. This translates into CASSDSIKGGELFF. This chain uses TRBV6-4 with TRBJ2-2; D unresolved. This CDR3 spans 14 amino acids. Germline assignment: CDR1 MRHNA and CDR2 SNTAGT. V was shortened by 0 bases and J by 7 bases, with 9 bases between the two germline ends.

This rearrangement joins TRBV6-1 to TRBJ2-7, with D tentatively TRBD2 (5 bases). V shed 1 base and J shed 2 bases, with 12 bases lying between them. Germline V lookup: CDR1 MNHNS, CDR2 SASEGT. CDR3 length: 15 residues. The CDR3 sequence is CASSEVVGVTYEQYF. The DNA of the CDR3 is TGTGCCAGCAGTGAAGTCGTCGGGGTTACCTACGAGCAGTACTTC.

This CDR3 is CATSRGNVGTVNTGELFF. The CDR3 bases are TGTGCCACCAGCAGAGGGAACGTAGGGACAGTGAACACCGGGGAGCTGTTTTTT. This sequence joins TRBV15 and TRBJ2-2; 7 bases are shared with TRBD1. V shed 1 base, J shed 1 base, and the junction held 9 bases outside the gene matches. The CDR3 runs to 18 residues. CDR1 is LNHNV and CDR2 is YYDKDF in the germline V gene (reference sequence).

The rearrangement uses TRBV19 and TRBJ2-7, with 7 bases matching TRBD2. This CDR3 has 16 amino acids. The V gene end was trimmed by 4 bases and the J gene end by 6 bases; junction bases not matched to a gene: 15. CDR1 is LNHDA, CDR2 SQIVND, per germline (reference sequence). The CDR3 bases are TGTGCCAGTAGTACTAGCGGTCTCGGAGCTGGCGGCGAGCAGTACTTC. This sequence encodes CASSTSGLGAGGEQYF.

This clone was seen a handful of times. The CDR3 loop is CASSLRYLGTVYSNQPQHF. The CDR3 region has the DNA TGTGCCAGCAGTTTACGCTATCTCGGGACAGTTTATAGCAATCAGCCCCAGCATTTT. The V and J genes are TRBV28 and TRBJ1-5, with 7 bases fitting TRBD1. V lost 2 bases and J lost 0; bases outside the gene matches: 13. Germline V gene sequence: CDR1 MDHEN, CDR2 SYDVKM. There are 19 residues in the CDR3.

The chain carries TRBV19 and TRBJ1-4; no reliable D call. The CDR3 contains 17 residues. Germline assignment: CDR1 LNHDA and CDR2 SQIVND (reference sequence). V dropped 1 base and J dropped 2 bases, with 14 bases sitting between them. The CDR3 region is CASSIGVSRTTNEKLFF. In DNA, the CDR3 is TGTGCCAGTAGTATAGGGGTCAGCCGGACCACTAATGAAAAACTGTTTTTT.

The chain carries TRBV30 and TRBJ2-5, with a possible D match to TRBD1 (5 bases). This CDR3 has 12 residues. Germline V lookup: CDR1 GTSNPN, CDR2 SVGIG (reference sequence). V was clipped by 3 bases and J by 4 bases, with 9 bases between them. The CDR3 DNA follows: TGTGCCTGGAGCCCAGGGTTAGAGACCCAGTACTTC. As protein: CAWSPGLETQYF.

The CDR3 coding sequence is TGTGCCAGCAGCTTATCTGGCGGAGGTTCCCCTTGGATGCAGTTCTTC. It translates to CASSLSGGGSPWMQFF. The rearrangement joins TRBV7-3 to TRBJ2-1; D possibly corresponds to TRBD2 (5 bases). Trimming took 2 bases from V and 12 from J, leaving 23 bases between them. The CDR3 consists of 16 residues. Germline CDR1 SGHTA, CDR2 FQGTGA. The full variable domain, rest sourced from reference TRBV7-3 and TRBJ2-1, is GAGVSQTPSNKVTEKGKYVELRCDPISGHTALYWYRQSLGQGPEFLIYFQGTGAADDSGLPNDRFFAVRPEGSVSTLKIQRTERGDSAVYLCASSLSGGGSPWMQFFGPGTRLTVL.

The chain employs TRBV27 and TRBJ1-4, with 8 positions matching TRBD1. Per the germline V gene, CDR1 is MNHEY and CDR2 is SMNVEV (reference sequence). CDR3 length equals 17 residues. J gave up 4 bases and V 4 bases, and 11 bases lay outside the gene matches. CDR3 sequence reads: CASSSAGTGAHNEKLFF. The CDR3 nucleotides are TGTGCCAGCAGTTCGGCCGGGACAGGTGCCCATAATGAAAAACTGTTTTTT.

The CDR3 spells CASSSLEMNTEAFF. The CDR3 DNA reads TGTGCCAGCAGCTCCCTAGAAATGAACACTGAAGCTTTCTTT. This chain joins TRBV6-1 and TRBJ1-1, with unresolved D. The ends were cut back, 6 bases at V and 0 bases at J, with 11 bases in the middle. Germline V gene data show CDR1 as MNHNS and CDR2 as SASEGT. The CDR3 covers 14 residues.

V gene TRBV6-6 combines with J gene TRBJ1-4; D may be TRBD1 (5 bases). Trimming stripped 2 bases from V and 8 bases from J, with 12 bases between. Germline CDR1 is MNHNY and CDR2 is SVGAGI (reference sequence). This CDR3 is built from 14 residues. The CDR3 bases are TGTGCCAGCAGTTACCGGGACTCGTGGGAAAAACTGTTTTTT. This gives the protein CASSYRDSWEKLFF.

The chain employs TRBV28 and TRBJ1-5; D possibly corresponds to TRBD1 (5 bases). V lost 2 bases and J 4 bases, leaving 9 bases between the germline ends. The V gene's germline CDR1 is MDHEN and CDR2 SYDVKM. CDR3 length: 14 residues. The CDR3 region has the DNA TGTGCCAGCAGTTTAGGCAGGGCTAATCAGCCCCAGCATTTT. Amino acids: CASSLGRANQPQHF.

This chain links TRBV30 with TRBJ1-5, with TRBD1 matching over 7 bases. CDR1 GTSNPN and CDR2 SVGIG come from the germline V gene (reference sequence). CDR3 length equals 13 residues. J was trimmed by 7 bases and V by 3 bases; bases with no gene match: 6. Here the CDR3 DNA reads TGTGCCTGGAGCGCCGGGACAGACCAGCCCCAGCATTTT. Translated: CAWSAGTDQPQHF.

V is TRBV27 and J is TRBJ1-1; TRBD1 aligns across 10 bases. With 5 bases clipped from V and 6 bases from J, the junction kept 9 bases outside the gene matches. The CDR3 has 15 amino acids. The germline gives CDR1 MNHEY, CDR2 SMNVEV (reference sequence). The CDR3 DNA follows: TGTGCCAGCAGTCCCCAGACAGGGGGCAAGTCTGAAGCTTTCTTT. It specifies CASSPQTGGKSEAFF.

The chain carries TRBV10-3 and TRBJ2-2; 9 bases fit TRBD1. Germline assignment: CDR1 ENHRY and CDR2 SYGVKD. This CDR3 region has 17 residues. Trimming at V came to 0 bases and at J to 10 bases, leaving 12 bases not matched to a gene. The CDR3 here is CAISESSPGQGSPELFF. The CDR3 region has the DNA TGTGCCATCAGTGAGTCATCACCGGGACAGGGATCCCCGGAGCTGTTTTTT.